The 27 T cell receptor beta chains in this list originate from one sample, sequenced in a study of response to subunit inactivated influenza vaccine. TCRdb re-called the RT-PCR reads through MiXCR, storing one row per CDR3 protein. Among roughly 790,000 distinct CDR3 sequences listed, about 20% were seen once. The sequences come from PBMCs from blood, collected about 5 days after vaccination. These receptor sequences come from a man aged 50-60 years who received an inactivated influenza vaccine.

The chain employs TRBV6-5 and TRBJ2-1, with 7 bases lining up with TRBD2. CDR1 is MNHEY and CDR2 is SVGAGI in the germline V gene. The length of the CDR3 is 15 residues. Unmatched junction bases numbered 9, after V lost 3 bases and J lost 7 bases. The CDR3 DNA sequence: TGTGCCAGCAGTTATGTCGGGAGGAAGGTTAATGAGCAGTTCTTC. Translating gives CASSYVGRKVNEQFF.

The V call is TRBV28, the J call TRBJ2-3; a weak D match, TRBD2 (6 bases). The CDR3 covers 15 residues. V shed 4 bases and J shed 2 bases, with 13 bases lying between them. Germline CDR1 is MDHEN and CDR2 is SYDVKM. As DNA, the CDR3 is TGTGCCAGCAGTTACCTAGGACTACTCACAGATACGCAGTATTTT. Amino acid sequence: CASSYLGLLTDTQYF.

CDR3 DNA sequence: TGTGCCAGCAGTTTGACGACAGGGGATATTGGGAAACTGTTTTTT. It is translated as CASSLTTGDIGKLFF. The rearrangement joins TRBV12-3 or TRBV12-4 to TRBJ1-4; 8 bases map to TRBD1. The V gene end was trimmed by 3 bases and the J gene end by 11 bases; junction bases not matched to a gene: 11. The CDR3 has 15 amino acids.

The gene calls are TRBV20-1 and TRBJ2-7, with TRBD2 matching over 12 bases. The V gene's germline CDR1 is DFQATT and CDR2 SNEGSKA (reference sequence). The V segment lost 2 bases and the J segment 6 bases; nucleotides outside the gene matches: 8. This CDR3 is built from 15 residues. The DNA of the CDR3 is TGCAGTGCTAGACGGGAACTAGCGGGAGGCGGCGAGCAGTACTTC. Its protein is CSARRELAGGGEQYF.

This clonotype was observed a few times. The chain carries TRBV5-1 and TRBJ1-1; D may be TRBD1 (5 bases). Germline V gene data show CDR1 as SGHRS and CDR2 as YFSETQ. The CDR3 is 14 amino acids. V shed 3 bases and J shed 6 bases, with 15 bases lying between them. DNA of the CDR3: TGCGCCAGCAGCTCTACTGGGGGTTCCCCTGAAGCTTTCTTT. This encodes CASSSTGGSPEAFF.

This clonotype was counted many times. CDR3 in DNA: TGTGCCAGCAGTATCGGGATCTCCTACGAGCAGTACTTC. Translation: CASSIGISYEQYF. The J gene is TRBJ2-7, the V gene TRBV12-3 or TRBV12-4; D may be TRBD2 (5 bases). Between the trimmed V and J ends, which lost 5 bases and 0 bases, there was a span of 8 bases. The CDR3 totals 13 residues.

This clonotype has only a few counts. The V and J genes are TRBV5-6 and TRBJ2-3, with a weak D call TRBD2 (6 bases). Germline-derived CDR1 and CDR2 are SGHDT and YYEEEE. CDR3 length: 14 amino acids. V lost 4 bases to trimming and J lost 2 bases, with 11 bases between them. CDR3 loop: CASSGPDYTDTQYF. Here the CDR3 DNA reads TGTGCCAGCAGCGGGCCGGACTACACAGATACGCAGTATTTT.

Only a few counts were recorded for this clonotype. The gene calls are TRBV6-1 and TRBJ2-5, with D possibly TRBD1 on 7 matching bases. Germline V gives CDR1 MNHNS, CDR2 SASEGT. Trimming removed 5 bases from V and 2 bases from J, with 15 bases in between. The CDR3 spans 15 residues. CDR3 region: CASSRGGAGQETQYF. The CDR3 DNA is TGTGCCAGCAGTCGAGGGGGCGCGGGGCAAGAGACCCAGTACTTC.

This clonotype was seen ten or more times. This sequence joins TRBV29-1 and TRBJ1-1, with D hard to call. The CDR3 has 13 residues. CDR1 is SQVTM, CDR2 ANQGSEA, per germline. The V gene lost 6 bases and the J gene lost 0 bases, with 11 bases spanning the gap. CDR3 sequence reads: CSVGEAMNTEAFF. CDR3 sequence (DNA): TGCAGCGTAGGAGAAGCGATGAACACTGAAGCTTTCTTT.

This clonotype was seen a handful of times. The J gene is TRBJ2-7, the V gene TRBV2; D is uncertain. Trimming pared 10 bases from V and 3 bases from J, leaving 16 bases between. This CDR3 has 13 residues. Per the germline V gene, CDR1 is SNHLY and CDR2 is FYNNEI. This CDR3 reads CATQVRNNYEQYF. CDR3 nucleotides: TGTGCCACCCAGGTGCGGAACAACTACGAGCAGTACTTC.

This chain uses TRBV9 with TRBJ1-2; no firm D call. V lost 7 bases to trimming and J lost 6 bases, with 16 bases between them. There are 13 residues in the CDR3. Germline lookup yields CDR1 SGDLS and CDR2 YYNGEE. The CDR3 coding sequence is TGTGCCAGCGGAAGGGATGCCCCTCATGGCTACACCTTC. Translated, it gives CASGRDAPHGYTF.

In its sample, this clonotype was seen a few times. This chain links TRBV6-1 with TRBJ2-7, with D unclear. V gave up 1 base and J gave up 2 bases, with 18 bases separating them. The germline V gene has CDR1 MNHNS and CDR2 SASEGT. The CDR3 totals 17 residues. CDR3 residues: CASSEGTLDSAPYEQYF. The CDR3 coding sequence is TGTGCCAGCAGTGAAGGTACCTTGGATTCGGCGCCCTACGAGCAGTACTTC.

V gene TRBV11-2 combines with J gene TRBJ2-3, with unresolved D. Per the germline V gene, CDR1 is SGHAT and CDR2 is FQNNGV. The CDR3 extends over 12 amino acids. The germline V and J ends were trimmed by 0 bases and 13 bases, with 11 bases remaining between them. CDR3 bases: TGTGCCAGCAGCTTAGATGGGCTCCCCAAGTATTTT. This codes for CASSLDGLPKYF.

This clonotype was detected only a few times. The genes are TRBV7-2 and TRBJ2-1, with 11 bases identical to TRBD2. V trimming: 0 bases; J trimming: 3 bases; junction bases outside the gene matches: 4. This CDR3 region has 17 residues. Per the germline V gene, CDR1 is SGHTA and CDR2 is FQGNSA. CDR3 sequence: CASSLAYGTSGYNEQFF. Written as DNA, the CDR3 is TGTGCCAGCAGCTTAGCTTACGGGACTAGCGGCTACAATGAGCAGTTCTTC.

This clonotype has a handful of counts. V usage is TRBV15 and J usage is TRBJ2-1; D remains ambiguous. The CDR3 length is 17 residues. V lost 0 bases to trimming and J lost 6 bases, with 18 bases between them. CDR1 and CDR2 from the germline V gene are LNHNV and YYDKDF (reference sequence). This CDR3 is CATSRDTAIRYRNEQFF. In nucleotides, the CDR3 is TGTGCCACCAGCAGAGACACGGCTATACGATATCGCAATGAGCAGTTCTTC.

The chain uses TRBV20-1 and TRBJ1-4, with D perhaps TRBD1 (6 bases). The CDR3 has 16 residues. The germline gives CDR1 DFQATT, CDR2 SNEGSKA (reference sequence). Trimming took 3 bases from V and 0 from J, leaving 14 bases between them. CDR3 protein: CSASHGTQATNEKLFF. The CDR3 DNA is TGCAGTGCTAGCCACGGGACACAGGCAACTAATGAAAAACTGTTTTTT.

This chain's CDR3 is CASSPMVVSTDTQYF. CDR3 DNA: TGTGCCAGCTCACCAATGGTCGTAAGCACAGATACGCAGTATTTT. The rearrangement links TRBV18 to TRBJ2-3; no firm D call. Per the germline V gene, CDR1 is KGHSH and CDR2 is LQKENI. Deletions cut 2 bases from V and 0 bases from J, with 9 bases between. This CDR3 comprises 15 residues.

The CDR3 sequence: CASSPLAEMGEQYF. The CDR3 DNA is TGTGCCAGCAGTCCTCTCGCGGAGATGGGCGAGCAGTACTTC. V and J are TRBV12-3 or TRBV12-4 and TRBJ2-7, with no clear D. The CDR3 runs 14 residues. V lost 5 bases to trimming and J lost 6 bases, with 17 bases between them.

This clonotype appeared a few times. This chain connects TRBV4-2 to TRBJ2-7; weak D call: TRBD2 (6 bases). This CDR3 region has 16 residues. Looked up from germline, CDR1 is LGHNA and CDR2 is YNFKEQ. V lost 4 bases and J 0 bases, leaving 16 bases between the germline ends. This CDR3 is CASSPGRRTTSYEQYF. The CDR3 DNA reads TGTGCCAGCAGCCCCGGCCGGCGGACTACCTCCTACGAGCAGTACTTC.

In its sample, this clonotype was seen many times. The genes are TRBV5-1 and TRBJ2-1, with 8 bases identical to TRBD1. This CDR3 comprises 15 residues. V shed 0 bases, J shed 10 bases, and the junction held 9 bases outside the gene matches. Germline V lookup: CDR1 SGHRS, CDR2 YFSETQ. CDR3 residues: CASSLAADRVFEQFF. The DNA of the CDR3 is TGCGCCAGCAGCTTGGCCGCGGACAGGGTATTCGAGCAGTTCTTC.

This clonotype was picked up many times. The rearrangement links TRBV20-1 to TRBJ2-7; the D gene is possibly TRBD1 (5 bases). Germline V gives CDR1 DFQATT, CDR2 SNEGSKA (reference sequence). The V end was cut by 3 bases, the J end by 0 bases, with 15 bases between. This CDR3 spans 15 amino acids. CDR3 sequence reads: CSARKRQPYSYEQYF. DNA of the CDR3: TGCAGTGCTAGGAAGAGACAGCCTTACTCCTACGAGCAGTACTTC.

The chain links TRBV20-1 to TRBJ2-2; TRBD1 matches at 7 bases. The V gene end was trimmed by 2 bases and the J gene end by 5 bases; junction bases not matched to a gene: 8. The CDR3 totals 15 residues. Germline V CDR1 and CDR2: DFQATT, SNEGSKA (reference sequence). The CDR3 is CSARPGTARTGELFF. CDR3 nucleotide sequence: TGCAGTGCTAGACCAGGGACAGCTCGTACCGGGGAGCTGTTTTTT.

The chain combines TRBV7-9 with TRBJ1-1; D is perhaps TRBD1 (5 bases). The V end was cut by 7 bases, the J end by 1 base, with 22 bases between. Germline V lookup: CDR1 SEHNR, CDR2 FQNEAQ (reference sequence). The CDR3 has 17 amino acids. In DNA, the CDR3 is TGTGCCAGCATCCTCTTAGGGCTGGGGCTACCGAACACTGAAGCTTTCTTT. Protein: CASILLGLGLPNTEAFF. Full variable domain (outside the CDR3, taken from reference TRBV7-9 and TRBJ1-1): DTGVSQNPRHKITKRGQNVTFRCDPISEHNRLYWYRQTLGQGPEFLTYFQNEAQLEKSRLLSDRFSAERPKGSFSTLEIQRTEQGDSAMYLCASILLGLGLPNTEAFFGQGTRLTVV.

The gene calls are TRBV28 and TRBJ2-5; perhaps TRBD2 as D (7 bases). Trimming cost V 4 bases and J 5 bases, with 14 bases left between them. The CDR3 is made up of 14 amino acids. From germline, CDR1 is MDHEN and CDR2 SYDVKM. The CDR3 loop reads CASSSFRGAETQYF. The CDR3 bases are TGTGCCAGCAGTTCCTTCCGGGGGGCGGAGACCCAGTACTTC.

This chain uses TRBV7-9 with TRBJ2-7; D tentatively reads TRBD1 or TRBD2 (5 bases each). Germline-derived CDR1 and CDR2 are SEHNR and FQNEAQ (reference sequence). CDR3 length equals 15 residues. Trimming pared 5 bases from V and 2 bases from J, leaving 16 bases between. The CDR3 loop reads CASSPRAGITYEQYF. The CDR3 DNA follows: TGTGCCAGCAGCCCGAGGGCAGGGATAACCTACGAGCAGTACTTC.

The V and J genes are TRBV2 and TRBJ1-2; tentative D call: TRBD1 (6 bases). The V end lost 8 bases, the J end lost 3 bases, and 22 bases lay between the germline ends. This CDR3 has 16 amino acids. Germline CDR1 and CDR2: SNHLY and FYNNEI. DNA for the CDR3: TGTGCCAGCTTACTGAGGTCGGGGGGCGGCTACTATGGCTACACCTTC. Its translation is CASLLRSGGGYYGYTF.

This chain links TRBV4-3 with TRBJ2-5; tentatively, D is TRBD2 (5 bases). V was cut by 3 bases and J by 0 bases, with 17 bases left in between. The CDR3 consists of 17 residues. Germline V gene lookup returns CDR1 LGHNA and CDR2 YSLEER. The CDR3 reads CASSQVYRSVYQETQYF. CDR3 coding DNA: TGCGCCAGCAGCCAGGTGTATCGTAGCGTGTACCAAGAGACCCAGTACTTC.